The present T cell receptor (beta chain) was sequenced within a study of shared clonotypes between healthy human individuals. TCRdb keeps only in-frame clones here, not all; method: immunoSEQ multiplex PCR. The sample carries about 1.5 million clones, approximately 98% recorded once. The CDR3 has 13 residues. CDR1 and CDR2 (germline): MNHEY, SMNVEV (reference sequence). Germline trimming cut 5 bases from V and 4 bases from J; bases unmatched to any gene: 4. Input material: naive CD4+ T cells sorted from blood. Subset defined: CD45RA+ positively selected. The sequence came from a man in his thirties or forties in good health. This sequence joins TRBV27 and TRBJ1-2; 7 bases fit TRBD1. The CDR3 region is CASSPGQSYGYTF. CDR3 nucleotide sequence: TGTGCCAGCAGTCCGGGACAGTCCTATGGCTACACCTTC.